The 5 T cell receptor beta chains below were found in one sample sequenced in a study of blood T cells in healthy people across ages. A sample-barcoded 5' primer and a J-beta primer mix were used in a second PCR of about 7 to 11 cycles. TCRdb re-called the 5' RACE reads with MiXCR, one entry per CDR3 protein. This table holds 920,000 or so distinct CDR3 sequences, 45% found once. Sequencing was carried out using blood. The receptors derive from a woman in her sixties or seventies in good health.

The V and J genes are TRBV20-1 and TRBJ1-5, with 7 bases fitting TRBD1. Germline CDR1 is DFQATT and CDR2 is SNEGSKA (reference sequence). The V gene end was trimmed by 2 bases and the J gene end by 4 bases; junction bases not matched to a gene: 5. CDR3 size: 14 residues. The CDR3 sequence is CSARRDSQNQPQHF. Here the CDR3 DNA reads TGCAGTGCTAGACGGGACAGCCAAAATCAGCCCCAGCATTTT.

This clonotype was counted only a few times. CDR3 region: CASSPLGTSGEQFF. Written as DNA, the CDR3 is TGTGCCAGCAGCCCTTTAGGGACTAGCGGTGAGCAGTTCTTC. This rearrangement joins TRBV3-1 to TRBJ2-1; 11 bases agree with TRBD2. This CDR3 comprises 14 residues. Per germline, CDR1 LGHDT and CDR2 YNNKEL (reference sequence). V lost 4 bases to trimming and J lost 9 bases; unmatched junction nucleotides: 5.

This clonotype was seen once. CDR3 nucleotides: TGTGCCAGCAGCTTGCTGGCGGGAGGGCCCGCAGAGACCCAGTACTTC. Its protein product is CASSLLAGGPAETQYF. J is TRBJ2-5 and V is TRBV5-4; 9 bases fit TRBD2. Germline V gives CDR1 SGHNT, CDR2 YYREEE (reference sequence). J lost 4 bases, V lost 1 base, and 8 bases had no gene match. This CDR3 comprises 16 residues.

V usage is TRBV9 and J usage is TRBJ2-1; a weak D match, TRBD2 (5 bases). Trimming took off 4 bases at V and 9 bases at J, with 14 bases between the two ends. The CDR3 covers 13 residues. Per germline, CDR1 SGDLS and CDR2 YYNGEE. Written as DNA, the CDR3 is TGTGCCAGCAGCCTGCTGAGGGTTAGTGAGCAGTTCTTC. Translating gives CASSLLRVSEQFF.

This clonotype has just a few counts. The chain joins TRBV27 to TRBJ2-7, with D possibly TRBD2 on 6 matching bases. The CDR3 has 16 amino acids. CDR1 MNHEY and CDR2 SMNVEV come from the germline V gene (reference sequence). V dropped 3 bases and J dropped 0 bases, with 15 bases sitting between them. This CDR3 is CASSFKPGTFSYEQYF. CDR3 bases: TGTGCCAGCAGTTTCAAACCCGGGACTTTCTCCTACGAGCAGTACTTC.